A selection of T cell receptor beta chains follows, all from one sample in a study of T-cell memory formation after mild COVID-19. TCRdb processed the 5' RACE reads anew with MiXCR; each CDR3 protein has one entry. The sample contains 40,000 to 60,000 distinct CDR3 sequences, roughly a tenth of which appear only once. Source material: PBMCs or a T cell subset sorted from them (not recorded which). The source of these receptors is an adult woman who had mild COVID-19 (a few samples of this study predate the infection). Cell type and time point are not known. Each CDR3 is given with its conserved first and last residue. A D gene is named only where the DNA matches it firmly. The size field is filled for only some rows; it gives once, few, many or a size class.

TRBJ2-1 | many | TRBV7-6 | TRBD2 | TGTGCCAGCAGCTTAGCTACTAGCGACAATGAGCAGTTCTTC | CASSLATSDNEQFF
TRBJ2-3 | few | TRBV5-1 | TRBD2 | TGCGCCAGCAGCTTGAGCGGGGTTAACACAGATACGCAGTATTTT | CASSLSGVNTDTQYF
TRBJ1-5 | many | TRBV30 | NA | TGTGCCTGGAGTACCGCGGGGAATCAGCCCCAGCATTTT | CAWSTAGNQPQHF
TRBJ1-1 | NA | TRBV29-1 | NA | TGCAGCGTTGGGGATCCTGAAGCTTTCTTT | CSVGDPEAFF
TRBJ2-7 | many | TRBV5-1 | NA | TGCGCCAGCAGCCCTCGGCAGCCAGGCTCCTACGAGCAGTACTTC | CASSPRQPGSYEQYF
TRBJ2-5 | NA | TRBV5-6 | NA | TGTGCCAGCAGCTGGGACCGTCAAGAGACCCAGTACTTC | CASSWDRQETQYF
TRBJ2-7 | NA | TRBV12-5 | NA | TGTGCTAGTGGCCCCCAATTGGGACCGGAGTTCTCTTACGAGCAGTACTTC | CASGPQLGPEFSYEQYF
TRBJ1-1 | many | TRBV11-2 | NA | TGTGCCAGCAGCTTAGGTCCATTTCGCGACACTGAAGCTTTCTTT | CASSLGPFRDTEAFF
TRBJ2-5 | many | TRBV24-1 | NA | TGTGCCACCAGTGACCCAAGACAATCTCAAGAGACCCAGTACTTC | CATSDPRQSQETQYF
TRBJ2-1 | many | TRBV15 | TRBD2 | TGTGCCACCAGCAGAGATAGCGGGGGGCCCTACAATGAGCAGTTCTTC | CATSRDSGGPYNEQFF
TRBJ1-1 | few | TRBV19 | NA | TGTGCCGCGCTTCGGCAGCCGAACACTGAAGCTTTCTTT | CAALRQPNTEAFF
TRBJ1-1 | few | TRBV24-1 | TRBD1 | TGTGCCACCAGGAGTGACAGGGCCACTGAAGCTTTCTTT | CATRSDRATEAFF
TRBJ2-3 | many | TRBV12-3/TRBV12-4 | TRBD2 | TGTGCCAGCAGTGGACTTGGACTAGCGACAGATACGCAGTATTTT | CASSGLGLATDTQYF
TRBJ2-7 | many | TRBV18 | NA | TGTGCCAGCTCACCCTCTCTGACCGTGACCTACGAGCAGTACTTC | CASSPSLTVTYEQYF
TRBJ2-1 | many | TRBV6-5 | TRBD2 | TGTGCCAGCAGTTACCGCGGGACTAGTAATGAGCAGTTCTTC | CASSYRGTSNEQFF
TRBJ2-1 | NA | TRBV6-2/TRBV6-3 | NA | TGTGCCAGCAGGGGCCACAGGGTTACCTACAATGAGCAGTTCTTC | CASRGHRVTYNEQFF
TRBJ1-5 | few | TRBV7-8 | NA | TGTGCCAGCAGCCCCCGCCCAAATCAGCCCCAGCATTTT | CASSPRPNQPQHF
TRBJ1-2 | NA | TRBV24-1 | NA | TGTGCCACCAGTGATACGGCTTATGGCTACACCTTC | CATSDTAYGYTF
TRBJ1-2 | NA | TRBV5-1 | NA | TGCGCCAGCAGCAGTCTGGGGGGGCTGGAGTATGGCTACACCTTC | CASSSLGGLEYGYTF
TRBJ2-6 | few | TRBV7-2 | TRBD2 | TGTGCCAGCAGCTTGTTAGCGGGAGTGGCACCCTCTGGGGCCAACGTCCTGACTTTC | CASSLLAGVAPSGANVLTF
TRBJ2-3 | few | TRBV7-9 | TRBD2 | TGTGCCAGCAGCTTCCCGACTAGCTTATCAGATACGCAGTATTTT | CASSFPTSLSDTQYF
TRBJ2-7 | NA | TRBV25-1 | NA | TGTGCCAGCAGTGTTAGCGCGGACGGAGCCTACGAGCAGTACTTC | CASSVSADGAYEQYF
TRBJ2-3 | few | TRBV20-1 | TRBD2 | TGCAGTGCTCACCCTTTGGGACGGGGGGGTGATACGCAGTATTTT | CSAHPLGRGGDTQYF
TRBJ2-5 | NA | TRBV9 | TRBD1 | TGTGCCAGCAGCCCCAGAGGGACAGGAATTCAAGAGACCCAGTACTTC | CASSPRGTGIQETQYF
TRBJ2-1 | many | TRBV10-2 | NA | TGCGCCAGCAGACTAGGCAGCCTAGGTAGTGAGCAGTTCTTC | CASRLGSLGSEQFF
TRBJ2-1 | many | TRBV24-1 | TRBD1 | TGTGCCACCAGTGACCGAAGGACAGGGTGGGGTTACAATGAGCAGTTCTTC | CATSDRRTGWGYNEQFF
TRBJ2-1 | many | TRBV4-1 | NA | TGCGCCAGCAGCCAAGCCGGAGGGACTCCCCCGGGTCGGTTCTTC | CASSQAGGTPPGRFF
TRBJ1-5 | few | TRBV11-2 | TRBD1 | TGTGCCAGCAGCCCAGGGGGGAGGGATCAGCCCCAGCATTTT | CASSPGGRDQPQHF
TRBJ2-7 | few | TRBV7-2 | TRBD2 | TGTGCCAGCAGCTTGACACTAGCGGGGGGCGCTAGTCTCTTC | CASSLTLAGGASLF
TRBJ2-1 | NA | TRBV24-1 | TRBD2 | TGTGCCACCGCGGCGGGGGGGGTCCATGAGCAGTTCTTC | CATAAGGVHEQFF
TRBJ2-2 | NA | TRBV5-4 | NA | TGTGCCAGCAGCTTGGCGGGACAAGACACCGGGGAGCTGTTTTTT | CASSLAGQDTGELFF
TRBJ1-5 | NA | TRBV3-1 | NA | TGTGCCAGCAGCCAAACCGATCAGCCCCAGCATTTT | CASSQTDQPQHF
TRBJ2-7 | many | TRBV24-1 | NA | TGTGCCACCAGTGATTTGCTGTTGCGGCAGTACTTC | CATSDLLLRQYF
TRBJ2-5 | many | TRBV5-5 | TRBD1 | TGTGCCAGCAGCTGGACAGGGAAAGAGACCCAGTACTTC | CASSWTGKETQYF
TRBJ1-1 | NA | TRBV7-9 | NA | TGTGCCAGCAGCCTTACCAGTGCTGAAGCTTTCTTT | CASSLTSAEAFF
TRBJ2-1 | many | TRBV11-2 | TRBD2 | TGTGCCAGCAGCTTAGGACGGGGGGGCAAGAATGAGCAGTTCTTC | CASSLGRGGKNEQFF
TRBJ2-2 | few | TRBV2 | TRBD2 | TGTGCCAGCAGTGAACTAGCGGGAGGGCCCGGGGAGCTGTTTTTT | CASSELAGGPGELFF
TRBJ1-5 | medium-sized | TRBV7-3 | NA | TGTGCCAGCAGCCTAACAGCAGTCGAGCCCCAGCATTTT | CASSLTAVEPQHF
TRBJ1-5 | NA | TRBV29-1 | NA | TGCAGCGTTGGGTCCCCGACAGGTAGTCAGCCCCAGCATTTT | CSVGSPTGSQPQHF
TRBJ1-4 | few | TRBV7-2 | NA | TGTGCCAGCAGCTTAGGTACAGGGTCGTCTGAAAAACTGTTTTTT | CASSLGTGSSEKLFF
TRBJ2-7 | NA | TRBV4-1 | NA | TGCGCCAGCAGCCAGATGGGGGGGGGCTACTGGTCTCACGAGCAGTACTTC | CASSQMGGGYWSHEQYF
TRBJ2-2 | few | TRBV18 | NA | TGTGCCAGCTCACCACGGGAGGAATCGAACACCGGGGAGCTGTTTTTT | CASSPREESNTGELFF
TRBJ2-2 | few | TRBV20-1 | NA | TGCAGTGCTAGATATGGGGGGAACACCGGGGAGCTGTTTTTT | CSARYGGNTGELFF
TRBJ2-7 | few | TRBV7-9 | NA | TGTGCCAGCAGCTCCCGCGGGGACGACCCCTACGAGCAGTACTTC | CASSSRGDDPYEQYF
TRBJ1-1 | few | TRBV6-5 | NA | TGTGCCAGCAGTTACCCGGGGACGACAGGAGCTTTCTTT | CASSYPGTTGAFF
TRBJ1-5 | NA | TRBV5-1 | NA | TGCGCCAGCAGCCCCGGGGTCAATCAGCCCCAGCATTTT | CASSPGVNQPQHF
TRBJ2-2 | few | TRBV6-2/TRBV6-3 | TRBD1 | TGTGCCAGCAACCTTAGACAGGGACGAGGCGGGGAGCTGTTTTTT | CASNLRQGRGGELFF
TRBJ1-2 | NA | TRBV7-6 | TRBD1 | TGTGCCAGCACCGTGGACAGGGGGCTTGGCTCCACCTTC | CASTVDRGLGSTF
TRBJ1-6 | many | TRBV12-3/TRBV12-4 | TRBD1 | TGTGCCAGCAGTCCCCGGGGGACAGGGAATAATTCACCCCTCCACTTT | CASSPRGTGNNSPLHF
TRBJ2-1 | once | TRBV6-5 | TRBD1 | TGTGCCAGCAGTTACAAAGGGACAGGGGAAAATGAGCAGTTCTTC | CASSYKGTGENEQFF
TRBJ2-1 | many | TRBV29-1 | NA | TGCAGCGTTGAAATTTCCGGGGCAGGGGTTGGCAATGAGCAGTTCTTC | CSVEISGAGVGNEQFF
TRBJ1-2 | few | TRBV11-2 | TRBD1 | TGTGCCAGCAGCGGACGGACAGGGCAATATGGCTACACCTTC | CASSGRTGQYGYTF
TRBJ1-5 | NA | TRBV5-5 | TRBD1 | TGTGCCAGCAGCCCTTACCGGACAGGGGAAAGCAATCAGCCCCAGCATTTT | CASSPYRTGESNQPQHF
TRBJ2-1 | few | TRBV18 | NA | TGTGCCAGCTCCCAGTCGGGGGCCCACAATGAGCAGTTCTTC | CASSQSGAHNEQFF
TRBJ2-2 | many | TRBV12-3/TRBV12-4 | NA | TGTGCCAGCAGTTTAGGAGGGGGACACGGGGAGCTGTTTTTT | CASSLGGGHGELFF
TRBJ1-1 | few | TRBV12-5 | TRBD1 | TGTGCTAGTGCCGGGGACAGGGGGAACACTGAAGCTTTCTTT | CASAGDRGNTEAFF
TRBJ2-1 | few | TRBV20-1 | NA | TGCAGTGCTACTGGAGACTTATACAATGAGCAGTTCTTC | CSATGDLYNEQFF
TRBJ2-7 | NA | TRBV7-2 | TRBD1 | TGTGCCAGCAGCTTTACAGGGGGGAACTACGAGCAGTACTTC | CASSFTGGNYEQYF